This T cell receptor beta chain was captured in a study of blood T cell repertoires in COVID-19. As for the study in general: From the United States, Italy and Spain came samples of acute and convalescent COVID-19. From T cells, B-cell-depleted T cells, or PBMCs came the material, which was cDNA or gDNA.

Methods used by the authors: Estimated nucleated cell counts came from reference gene primer amplification. Assay: immunoSEQ multiplex PCR; the TCRdb copy retains only in-frame clones and omits some. The V and J calls and clone size come from that table; D and trimming were worked out from the DNA. The table lists 450,000 or so clones, about nine tenths of them singletons, with roughly 1.5% in the top ten. This CDR3 is 12 amino acids long. Per the germline V gene, CDR1 is MDHEN and CDR2 is SYDVKM. Enrollment of patients from Seattle took place during active infection, with longitudinal follow-up. The TCR comes from a woman between 40 and 50 years old with COVID-19, enrolled during active disease. The chain employs TRBV28 and TRBJ2-7, with TRBD2 matching 8 bases. The sequenced sample consisted of peripheral blood. The CDR3 bases are TGTGTCACGGGGGGGCACCCCTACGAGCAGTACTTC. Residues: CVTGGHPYEQYF.